This T cell receptor beta chain came from a study of blood T cell repertoires in COVID-19. This clone was counted only a few times. Method: immunoSEQ multiplex PCR; TCRdb's copy keeps in-frame clones and lacks some. The table has about 110,000 clones, roughly four fifths seen once; the top ten hold 20% to 25%. The germline CDR1 and CDR2 sequences are ENHRY and SYGVKD. CDR3 length: 14 amino acids. The trim removed 6 bases at V and 9 bases at J, leaving 4 bases unmatched. Sequenced material: peripheral blood. J is TRBJ2-1 and V is TRBV10-3, with 14 bases matching TRBD2. This clonotype originated in a man between 70 and 80 years old with active or convalescent COVID-19. In nucleotides, the CDR3 is TGTGCCATCAGGGGACTAGCGGGAGATGGTGAGCAGTTCTTC. It codes for CAIRGLAGDGEQFF.